The entry that follows covers one T cell receptor beta chain sequence. In the source study's methods: Counts of nucleated cells, estimated from reference gene primer amplification, were obtained. Assay: immunoSEQ multiplex PCR; the TCRdb copy retains only in-frame clones and omits some. D and trimming come from the DNA, and the V and J calls and clone size come from that table. The data show about 490,000 clones, with approximately 83% seen just once and about 3% held by the top ten. The CDR3 loop spans 18 amino acids. Germline CDR1 MRHNA, CDR2 SNTAGT. These data come from a study of blood T cell repertoires in COVID-19. Study background: COVID-19 samples from acute and convalescent phases originated in the United States, Italy and Spain. PBMCs, B-cell-depleted T cells, or T cells provided the cDNA or gDNA that made up the material.

The source is a human donor in a cohort sampled during active COVID-19. Sequencing used peripheral blood. The chain has TRBV6-4 and TRBJ2-3; D perhaps matches TRBD2 (7 bases). CDR3: CALLAGGLNQPSTDTQYF. Here the CDR3 DNA reads TGTGCTTTGCTTGCCGGGGGGCTCAATCAACCTAGCACAGATACGCAGTATTTT.